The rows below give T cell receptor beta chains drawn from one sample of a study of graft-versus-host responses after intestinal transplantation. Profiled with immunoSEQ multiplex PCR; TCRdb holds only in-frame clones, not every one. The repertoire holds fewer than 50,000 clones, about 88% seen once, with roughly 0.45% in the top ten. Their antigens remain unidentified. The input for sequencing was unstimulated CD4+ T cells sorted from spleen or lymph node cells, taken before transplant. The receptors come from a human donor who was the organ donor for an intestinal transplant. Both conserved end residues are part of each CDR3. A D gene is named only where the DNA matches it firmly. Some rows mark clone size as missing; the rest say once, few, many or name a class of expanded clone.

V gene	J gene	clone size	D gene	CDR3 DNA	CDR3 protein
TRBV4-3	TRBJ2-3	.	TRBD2	TGCGCCAGCAGCCAAGACGGGGGAGCGGGGGGGCAGACAGATACGCAGTATTTT	CASSQDGGAGGQTDTQYF
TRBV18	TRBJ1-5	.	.	TGTGCCAGCTCACCGATAGAGGGGGTTCAGCCCCAGCATTTT	CASSPIEGVQPQHF
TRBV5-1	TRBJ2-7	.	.	TGCGCCAGCAGCCGGCAAAGAAAAAGGACAGATCCGCACTACGAGCAGTACTTC	CASSRQRKRTDPHYEQYF
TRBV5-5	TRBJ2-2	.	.	TGTGCCAGCAGCTTGGTTCTGAACACCGGGGAGCTGTTTTTT	CASSLVLNTGELFF
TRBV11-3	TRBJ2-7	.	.	TGTGCCAGCAGCTTAGATCTTAGAGGCTACGAGCAGTACTTC	CASSLDLRGYEQYF
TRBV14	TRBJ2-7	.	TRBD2	TGTGCCAGCAGCCAAGATGATGAGCGGGGCTCCTACGAGCAGTACTTC	CASSQDDERGSYEQYF
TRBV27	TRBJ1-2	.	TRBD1	TGTGCCAGCAGTTTATCGACAGGGGGCTATGGCTACACCTTC	CASSLSTGGYGYTF
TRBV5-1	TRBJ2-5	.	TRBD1	TGCGCCAGCACGAGACAGGGGAATGGGGTCCAAGAGACCCAGTACTTC	CASTRQGNGVQETQYF
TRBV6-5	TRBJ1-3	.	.	TGTGCCAGCAGTTACGACACTGGAAACACCATATATTTT	CASSYDTGNTIYF
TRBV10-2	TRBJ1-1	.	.	TGCGCCAGCAGACAGGGGAACACTGAAGCTTTCTTT	CASRQGNTEAFF
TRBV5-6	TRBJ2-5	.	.	TGTGCCAGCAGCCTGGGGGGACGCCGGCAAGAGACCCAGTACTTC	CASSLGGRRQETQYF
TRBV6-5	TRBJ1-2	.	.	TGTGCCAGCAGAAGGAGGGACCAGGTCCATGGCTACACCTTC	CASRRRDQVHGYTF
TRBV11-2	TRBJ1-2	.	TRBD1	TGTGCCAGCAGCTTGGCCGGGACAGGGGGCTATGGCTACACCTTC	CASSLAGTGGYGYTF
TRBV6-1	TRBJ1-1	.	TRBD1	TGTGCCAGCAGTGAGAGTATGTACCAGGGGGCCTGGCCGACCCACACTGAAGCTTTCTTT	CASSESMYQGAWPTHTEAFF
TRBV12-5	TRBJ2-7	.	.	TGTGCTAGTCGTTGGGGCGATCTCCCTTTCTACGAGCAGTATTTC	CASRWGDLPFYEQYF
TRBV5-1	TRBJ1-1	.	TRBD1	TGCGCCAGCAGCTTGGTAAAGGGGGCCGGGAACACTGAAGCTTTCTTT	CASSLVKGAGNTEAFF
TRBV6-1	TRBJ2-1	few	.	TGTGCCAGCAGTGACCGGGACTTTTACAATGAGCAGTTCTTC	CASSDRDFYNEQFF
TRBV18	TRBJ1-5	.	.	TGTGCCAGCTCACCGACGGACCATCAGCCCCAGCATTTT	CASSPTDHQPQHF
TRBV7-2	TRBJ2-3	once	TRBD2	TGTGCCAGCAGCCTCCAACCGGGACTAGCAGCGACTAGCACAGATACGCAGTATTTT	CASSLQPGLAATSTDTQYF
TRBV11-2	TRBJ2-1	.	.	TGTGCCAGCAGCTTAGTGGGGGGGCCGTACAATGAGCAGTTCTTC	CASSLVGGPYNEQFF
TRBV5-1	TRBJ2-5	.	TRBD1	TGCGCCAGCAGCCGGAACAGGGGTGCAGAGACCCAGTACTTC	CASSRNRGAETQYF
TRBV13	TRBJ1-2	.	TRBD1	TGTGCCAGCAGCCCCCCAACAGGGGGCTCTAACTATGGCTACACCTTC	CASSPPTGGSNYGYTF
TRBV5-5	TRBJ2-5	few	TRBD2	TGTGCCAGCAGCTACGGGACTAGCGGGCTTCAAGAGACCCAGTACTTC	CASSYGTSGLQETQYF
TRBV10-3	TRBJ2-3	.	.	TGTGCCATCAGGTTCGCGGTGGCCACAGATACGCAGTATTTT	CAIRFAVATDTQYF
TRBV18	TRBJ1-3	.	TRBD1	TGTGCCAGCCGATCCGGGACAGAAGGAAACACCATATATTTT	CASRSGTEGNTIYF
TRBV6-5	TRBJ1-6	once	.	TGTGCCAGCAGTTACTCCGTCACAGGGACCAATTCACCCCTCCACTTT	CASSYSVTGTNSPLHF
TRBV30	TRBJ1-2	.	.	TGTGCCTGGACAAACGGCGGTTCGGGCTACACCTTC	CAWTNGGSGYTF
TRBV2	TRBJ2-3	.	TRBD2	TGTGCCAGCATTCCTAGCGGTGCTCTCACAGATACGCAGTATTTT	CASIPSGALTDTQYF
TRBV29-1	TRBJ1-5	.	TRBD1	TGCAGCGTTGTAATGCAGGGGGCTGGAGATCAGCCCCAGCATTTT	CSVVMQGAGDQPQHF
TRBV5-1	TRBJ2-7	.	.	TGCGCCAGCAGCTTAGACACCCACTCCTACGAGCAGTACTTC	CASSLDTHSYEQYF
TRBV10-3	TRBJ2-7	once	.	TGTGCCATCAGTGCAAACTCCTACGAGCAGTACTTC	CAISANSYEQYF
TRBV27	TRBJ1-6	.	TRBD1	TGTGCCAGCAGATCGGGTCCGACAGGGAGGGATTCACCCCTCCACTTT	CASRSGPTGRDSPLHF
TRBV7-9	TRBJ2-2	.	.	TGTGCCAGCAGCTCCAAGAACACCGGGGAGCTGTTTTTT	CASSSKNTGELFF